This TCR beta chain emerged from a study of CD8+ T cells in alopecia areata. Overall study context: Tofacitinib dosing lasted 6 to 18 months, which was then followed by 6 months off drug. Study results and caveats: Relative to normal scalp, lesional scalp, especially alopecia totalis/universalis, showed higher clonality. Tofacitinib significantly decreased scalp clonality and expanded CD8+ clones among top 100.

Treatment indicated: oral pan-JAK inhibitor, 5-10 mg twice daily. Alopecia areata patients had lesional scalp punch biopsies and peripheral blood taken from them. Extracted RNA was reverse transcribed into cDNA, the sequencing template. This table comes from immunoSEQ multiplex PCR, and its TCRdb copy is limited to in-frame clones, with some not included. The table includes more than 100,000 clones, 65% to 90% detected once. A word on this clone: Its target is unknown.

Sequences were derived from CD8+ T cells sorted from blood, sampled at approximately week 30, from a patient treated with tofacitinib. The sequence was collected from a human donor with alopecia areata.

The CDR3 region is CASSPTGGENTEAFF. CDR3 bases: TGTGCCAGCAGCCCCACCGGGGGGGAGAACACTGAAGCTTTCTTT. The chain carries TRBV7-9 and TRBJ1-1, with D possibly matching TRBD1 (5 bases). The germline V and J ends were trimmed by 5 bases and 1 base, with 14 bases remaining between them. The CDR3 is 15 residues long. Germline CDR1 and CDR2: SEHNR and FQNEAQ (reference sequence).